The rows below give T cell receptor beta chains drawn from one sample of a study of radiation and T cells in renal cell carcinoma. The data were produced by immunoSEQ multiplex PCR, yet TCRdb's version contains in-frame clones alone and is incomplete. The sample has 100,000 to 150,000 clones; around 80% are singletons. The material sequenced was blood, taken from a patient whose treatment included radiotherapy and nephrectomy. The source is a man in his fifties with renal cell carcinoma. The CDR3 runs from the conserved cysteine through the conserved F or W. Each record gives: J gene, V gene, D gene, clone size, CDR3 protein, CDR3 DNA. The D gene is left open where the match is weak. Clone size appears in some rows only: once, few, many, or a class for an expanded clone.

j_call: TRBJ1-1
v_call: TRBV27
d_call: -
clone_size: few
cdr3_aa: CASSLRRAGTEAFF
cdr3_nt: TGTGCCAGCAGTTTACGGAGGGCTGGGACTGAAGCTTTCTTT

j_call: TRBJ2-7
v_call: TRBV28
d_call: -
clone_size: once
cdr3_aa: CASSSRRNRVTAEQYF
cdr3_nt: TGTGCCAGCAGTTCGAGACGAAACAGGGTAACGGCCGAGCAGTACTTC

j_call: TRBJ1-2
v_call: TRBV6-4
d_call: TRBD1
clone_size: -
cdr3_aa: CASILGQETNYGYTF
cdr3_nt: TGTGCCAGCATCCTAGGACAGGAAACTAACTATGGCTACACCTTC

j_call: TRBJ2-7
v_call: TRBV6-5
d_call: TRBD1
clone_size: -
cdr3_aa: CASSPDRGLVGEQYF
cdr3_nt: TGTGCCAGCAGCCCCGACAGGGGGCTGGTAGGCGAGCAGTACTTC

j_call: TRBJ1-5
v_call: TRBV2
d_call: TRBD1
clone_size: -
cdr3_aa: CASNQGQGDQPQHF
cdr3_nt: TGTGCCAGCAACCAAGGACAGGGCGATCAGCCCCAGCATTTT

j_call: TRBJ1-5
v_call: TRBV19
d_call: -
clone_size: -
cdr3_aa: CASIGQGNSNQPQHF
cdr3_nt: TGTGCCAGTATAGGGCAGGGTAATAGCAATCAGCCCCAGCATTTT

j_call: TRBJ2-5
v_call: TRBV29-1
d_call: TRBD1
clone_size: few
cdr3_aa: CSISGTGGETQYF
cdr3_nt: TGCAGCATTTCCGGGACAGGGGGGGAGACCCAGTACTTC

j_call: TRBJ1-5
v_call: TRBV16
d_call: TRBD1
clone_size: -
cdr3_aa: CASSQGQGGWSYQPQHF
cdr3_nt: TGTGCCAGCAGCCAAGGACAGGGCGGGTGGTCATATCAGCCCCAGCATTTT

j_call: TRBJ2-5
v_call: TRBV11-2
d_call: TRBD2
clone_size: -
cdr3_aa: CASSLVSRGGETQYF
cdr3_nt: TGTGCCAGCAGCTTAGTCTCTCGGGGGGGAGAGACCCAGTACTTC

j_call: TRBJ2-7
v_call: TRBV7-6
d_call: TRBD1
clone_size: -
cdr3_aa: CASSFGQGHSYEQYF
cdr3_nt: TGTGCCAGCAGCTTCGGACAGGGGCACTCCTACGAGCAGTACTTC

j_call: TRBJ2-3
v_call: TRBV5-1
d_call: TRBD2
clone_size: -
cdr3_aa: CASSLNRGGTDTQYF
cdr3_nt: TGCGCCAGCAGCTTGAACCGGGGGGGAACAGATACGCAGTATTTT

j_call: TRBJ1-2
v_call: TRBV6-6
d_call: TRBD1
clone_size: -
cdr3_aa: CASTDRATNYGYTF
cdr3_nt: TGTGCCAGCACAGACAGGGCCACTAACTATGGCTACACCTTC

j_call: TRBJ1-2
v_call: TRBV7-2
d_call: -
clone_size: -
cdr3_aa: CASSPQSGDGYTF
cdr3_nt: TGTGCCAGCAGCCCGCAAAGCGGGGATGGCTACACCTTC